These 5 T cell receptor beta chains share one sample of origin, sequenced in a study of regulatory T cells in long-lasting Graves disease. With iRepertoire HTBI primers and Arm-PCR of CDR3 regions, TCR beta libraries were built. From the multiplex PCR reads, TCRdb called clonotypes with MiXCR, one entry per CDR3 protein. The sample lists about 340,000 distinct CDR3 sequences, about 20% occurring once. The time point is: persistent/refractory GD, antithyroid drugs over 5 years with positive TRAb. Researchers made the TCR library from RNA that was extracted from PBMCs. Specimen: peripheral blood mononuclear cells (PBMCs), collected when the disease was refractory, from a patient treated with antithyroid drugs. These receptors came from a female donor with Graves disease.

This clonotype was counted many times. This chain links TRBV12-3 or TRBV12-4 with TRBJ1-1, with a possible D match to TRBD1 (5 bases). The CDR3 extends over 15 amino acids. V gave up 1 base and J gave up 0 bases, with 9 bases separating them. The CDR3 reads CASSLVLGVNTEAFF. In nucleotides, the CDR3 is TGTGCCAGCAGTTTAGTTTTGGGGGTGAACACTGAAGCTTTCTTT.

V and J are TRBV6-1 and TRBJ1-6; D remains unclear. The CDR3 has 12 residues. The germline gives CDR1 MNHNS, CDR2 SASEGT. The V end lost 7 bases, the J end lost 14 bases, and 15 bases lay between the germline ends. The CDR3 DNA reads TGTGCCAGCATGGGTTACTCCCAGGCCCTCCACTTT. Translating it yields CASMGYSQALHF.

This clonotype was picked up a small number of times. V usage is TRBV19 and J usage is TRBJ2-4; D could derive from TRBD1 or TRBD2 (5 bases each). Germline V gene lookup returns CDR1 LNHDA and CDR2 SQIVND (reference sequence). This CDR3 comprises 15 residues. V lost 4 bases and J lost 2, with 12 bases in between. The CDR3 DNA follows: TGTGCCAGTAGTAGCCAGGGAGTAACCAAAAACATTCAGTACTTC. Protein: CASSSQGVTKNIQYF.

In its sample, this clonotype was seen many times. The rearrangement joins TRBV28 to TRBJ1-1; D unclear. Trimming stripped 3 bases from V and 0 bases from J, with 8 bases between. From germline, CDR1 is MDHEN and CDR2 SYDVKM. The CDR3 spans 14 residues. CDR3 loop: CASSFRIMNTEAFF. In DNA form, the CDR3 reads TGTGCCAGCAGTTTTCGGATCATGAACACTGAAGCTTTCTTT.

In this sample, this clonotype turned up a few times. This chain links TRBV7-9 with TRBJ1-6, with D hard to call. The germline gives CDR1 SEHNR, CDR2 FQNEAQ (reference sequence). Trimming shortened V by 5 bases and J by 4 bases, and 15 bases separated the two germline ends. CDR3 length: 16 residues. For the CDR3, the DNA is TGTGCCAGCAGCGTGTATGGAGGGCTATATAATTCACCCCTCCACTTT. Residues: CASSVYGGLYNSPLHF.